Listed below are T cell receptor beta chains from one sample, sequenced in a study of blood T cell repertoires in COVID-19. TCRdb's table, derived via immunoSEQ multiplex PCR, lists solely in-frame clones and lacks some. The data hold about 200,000 clones, with over 60% observed a single time. Material: peripheral blood. Receptor source: a woman in her 70s with acute or convalescent COVID-19. CDR3s include the opening cysteine and the closing phenylalanine or tryptophan. A D gene is named only where the DNA matches it firmly. Clone size, where shown, is once, few, many, or a class for clones that have expanded.

J: TRBJ2-3; D: TRBD1; size: NA; V: TRBV30; CDR3: CAWSVTGAQYF; DNA: TGTGCCTGGAGTGTAACAGGGGCGCAGTATTTT
J: TRBJ1-2; D: TRBD1; size: NA; V: TRBV12-3/TRBV12-4; CDR3: CASSEGQNYGYTF; DNA: TGTGCCAGCAGTGAGGGACAGAACTATGGCTACACCTTC
J: TRBJ2-7; D: NA; size: few; V: TRBV11-3; CDR3: CASSLGSQAYYEQYF; DNA: TGTGCCAGCAGCTTAGGGTCTCAGGCTTACTACGAGCAGTACTTC
J: TRBJ1-6; D: TRBD1; size: NA; V: TRBV20-1; CDR3: CSASPPEGANSPLHF; DNA: TGCAGTGCTAGTCCCCCGGAGGGGGCAAATTCACCCCTCCACTTT
J: TRBJ2-1; D: NA; size: NA; V: TRBV24-1; CDR3: CATSDPTGLPYNEQFF; DNA: TGTGCCACCAGTGACCCTACAGGTCTTCCCTACAATGAGCAGTTCTTC
J: TRBJ1-4; D: NA; size: NA; V: TRBV30; CDR3: CAWSRGRTNEKLFF; DNA: TGTGCCTGGAGTCGGGGGAGAACCAATGAAAAACTGTTTTTT
J: TRBJ1-3; D: NA; size: few; V: TRBV5-1; CDR3: CASSLRWGLGGNTIYF; DNA: TGCGCCAGCAGCCTCCGTTGGGGGCTCGGAGGAAACACCATATATTTT
J: TRBJ2-1; D: NA; size: once; V: TRBV24-1; CDR3: CATSDPGLSDNEQFF; DNA: TGTGCCACCAGTGATCCGGGACTCTCTGACAATGAGCAGTTCTTC
J: TRBJ2-3; D: TRBD2; size: NA; V: TRBV5-1; CDR3: CASSLEAGGPDTQYF; DNA: TGCGCCAGCAGCTTGGAAGCGGGAGGGCCAGATACGCAGTATTTT
J: TRBJ2-2; D: NA; size: NA; V: TRBV7-7; CDR3: CASSLASGGDTGELFF; DNA: TGTGCCAGCAGCTTAGCTAGCGGAGGGGACACCGGGGAGCTGTTTTTT
J: TRBJ2-3; D: NA; size: NA; V: TRBV5-4; CDR3: CASSPTVGTDTQYF; DNA: TGTGCCAGCAGCCCGACAGTTGGCACAGATACGCAGTATTTT
J: TRBJ1-2; D: NA; size: NA; V: TRBV19; CDR3: CASSIMAATYGYTF; DNA: TGTGCCAGTAGTATAATGGCCGCAACCTATGGCTACACCTTC
J: TRBJ1-5; D: NA; size: NA; V: TRBV6-5; CDR3: CASSRTTSGDQPQHF; DNA: TGTGCCAGCAGTCGTACTACTAGTGGGGATCAGCCCCAGCATTTT
J: TRBJ2-2; D: NA; size: NA; V: TRBV11-3; CDR3: CASRKLRDAGELFF; DNA: TGTGCCAGCAGAAAGTTGCGGGACGCCGGGGAGCTGTTTTTT
J: TRBJ2-5; D: TRBD1; size: NA; V: TRBV9; CDR3: CASSVGLGFRGRETQYF; DNA: TGTGCCAGCAGCGTAGGGCTCGGTTTCAGGGGGCGTGAGACCCAGTACTTC
J: TRBJ2-5; D: TRBD2; size: NA; V: TRBV4-1; CDR3: CASSQDGTSGTLRGETQYF; DNA: TGCGCCAGCAGCCAAGATGGGACTAGCGGGACCCTCCGGGGGGAGACCCAGTACTTC
J: TRBJ2-1; D: NA; size: NA; V: TRBV7-3; CDR3: CASSLYRLSYNEQFF; DNA: TGTGCCAGCAGCTTGTATCGTCTTTCCTACAATGAGCAGTTCTTC
J: TRBJ1-2; D: TRBD1; size: NA; V: TRBV6-6; CDR3: CASSYPGSDRGYGYTF; DNA: TGTGCCAGCAGTTACCCGGGATCGGACAGGGGCTATGGCTACACCTTC
J: TRBJ2-1; D: NA; size: NA; V: TRBV5-1; CDR3: CASSLGGTSYNEQFF; DNA: TGCGCCAGCAGCTTGGGGGGGACTTCCTACAATGAGCAGTTCTTC
J: TRBJ1-2; D: NA; size: NA; V: TRBV7-2; CDR3: CASSFDSSANYGYTF; DNA: TGTGCCAGCAGCTTCGACAGCTCCGCTAACTATGGCTACACCTTC
J: TRBJ1-1; D: NA; size: NA; V: TRBV27; CDR3: CASIKPGSGTEAFF; DNA: TGTGCCAGCATTAAGCCAGGTTCGGGAACTGAAGCTTTCTTT
J: TRBJ2-1; D: TRBD1; size: NA; V: TRBV18; CDR3: CASSPGQTQYNEQFF; DNA: TGTGCCAGCTCGCCGGGACAGACCCAATACAATGAGCAGTTCTTC
J: TRBJ1-1; D: TRBD1; size: NA; V: TRBV3-1/TRBV3-2; CDR3: CASSQASGTGAGRAFF; DNA: TGTGCCAGCAGCCAGGCTTCCGGGACAGGGGCCGGGCGAGCTTTCTTT
J: TRBJ1-2; D: NA; size: NA; V: TRBV10-2; CDR3: CASSESTTYGYTF; DNA: TGCGCCAGCAGTGAGTCAACTACCTATGGCTACACCTTC
J: TRBJ1-4; D: TRBD1; size: NA; V: TRBV9; CDR3: CASSAWDSTTNEKLFF; DNA: TGTGCCAGCAGCGCCTGGGACAGCACAACTAATGAAAAACTGTTTTTT
J: TRBJ2-5; D: TRBD2; size: NA; V: TRBV2; CDR3: CASSALSGADGTQYF; DNA: TGTGCCAGCAGTGCCCTTAGCGGGGCCGACGGGACCCAGTACTTC
J: TRBJ1-3; D: TRBD1; size: few; V: TRBV2; CDR3: CATQRDRGAGNTIYF; DNA: TGTGCCACCCAAAGGGACAGGGGAGCAGGAAACACCATATATTTT
J: TRBJ2-7; D: TRBD1; size: once; V: TRBV27; CDR3: CASGRGRFYEQYF; DNA: TGTGCCAGCGGAAGGGGGCGATTCTACGAGCAGTACTTC
J: TRBJ2-7; D: TRBD2; size: NA; V: TRBV27; CDR3: CASRSMGLAGTYEQYF; DNA: TGTGCCAGCAGATCTATGGGACTAGCGGGAACCTACGAGCAGTACTTC
J: TRBJ2-7; D: NA; size: NA; V: TRBV5-1; CDR3: CASSLGAVSYEQYF; DNA: TGCGCCAGCAGCTTGGGAGCGGTTTCCTACGAGCAGTACTTC
J: TRBJ1-2; D: TRBD1; size: few; V: TRBV2; CDR3: CASSRDRGDYGYTF; DNA: TGTGCCAGCAGTCGGGACAGGGGAGACTATGGCTACACCTTC
J: TRBJ2-3; D: TRBD2; size: NA; V: TRBV19; CDR3: CASSIGDRLAGRQYF; DNA: TGTGCCAGTAGTATAGGGGATCGACTAGCGGGACGGCAGTATTTT
J: TRBJ2-7; D: NA; size: once; V: TRBV6-2/TRBV6-3; CDR3: CASSLQESYEQYF; DNA: TGTGCCAGCAGTTTACAGGAATCCTACGAGCAGTACTTC
J: TRBJ2-1; D: NA; size: NA; V: TRBV28; CDR3: CASDRAGLAYNEQFF; DNA: TGTGCCAGCGACCGGGCAGGGTTGGCCTACAATGAGCAGTTCTTC
J: TRBJ1-5; D: NA; size: NA; V: TRBV3-1/TRBV3-2; CDR3: CASRGSDGPQHF; DNA: TGTGCCAGCCGCGGATCCGATGGGCCCCAGCATTTT
J: TRBJ1-1; D: TRBD1; size: NA; V: TRBV6-5; CDR3: CASSSTGANTEAFF; DNA: TGTGCCAGCAGCTCGACAGGGGCCAACACTGAAGCTTTCTTT
J: TRBJ1-1; D: NA; size: NA; V: TRBV7-2; CDR3: CASSLMGNTEAFF; DNA: TGTGCCAGCAGCTTAATGGGCAACACTGAAGCTTTCTTT
J: TRBJ2-7; D: NA; size: NA; V: TRBV7-3; CDR3: CASSPIGGVHEQYF; DNA: TGTGCCAGCAGCCCGATCGGAGGGGTCCACGAGCAGTACTTC
J: TRBJ1-2; D: NA; size: few; V: TRBV27; CDR3: CASSPLGSREGYGYTF; DNA: TGTGCCAGCAGTCCCCTTGGGAGTCGGGAAGGGTATGGCTACACCTTC
J: TRBJ2-2; D: NA; size: NA; V: TRBV19; CDR3: CASSIAGDTGELFF; DNA: TGTGCCAGTAGTATAGCGGGAGACACCGGGGAGCTGTTTTTT
J: TRBJ2-7; D: NA; size: NA; V: TRBV2; CDR3: CASSVSRGSRDEQYF; DNA: TGTGCCAGCAGTGTGTCTAGGGGCTCTCGAGACGAGCAGTACTTC
J: TRBJ2-2; D: NA; size: NA; V: TRBV3-1/TRBV3-2; CDR3: CASSHSTGELFF; DNA: TGTGCCAGCAGCCATAGCACCGGGGAGCTGTTTTTT
J: TRBJ1-2; D: TRBD1; size: NA; V: TRBV6-4; CDR3: CASSAKSTGTYGYTF; DNA: TGTGCCAGCAGTGCAAAGTCGACAGGGACCTATGGCTACACCTTC
J: TRBJ1-3; D: NA; size: NA; V: TRBV5-1; CDR3: CASSLAGLSSGNTIYF; DNA: TGCGCCAGCAGCTTGGCCGGTCTGAGCTCTGGAAACACCATATATTTT
J: TRBJ2-5; D: NA; size: NA; V: TRBV7-2; CDR3: CASSFRVSETQYF; DNA: TGTGCCAGCAGCTTCAGGGTGTCAGAGACCCAGTACTTC
J: TRBJ2-3; D: TRBD2; size: NA; V: TRBV28; CDR3: CATKTSGRDQITQYF; DNA: TGTGCCACCAAGACTAGCGGGAGGGACCAGATAACGCAGTATTTT